The 30 T cell receptor beta chains below come from one sample, sequenced in a study of CD8+ T cells in alopecia areata. Treatment given: oral pan-JAK inhibitor, 5-10 mg twice daily. Extracted RNA was reverse transcribed, and the resulting cDNA served as sequencing template. Only in-frame clones appear in the TCRdb table, and some are missing; sequencing was by immunoSEQ multiplex PCR. In the table there are roughly 210,000 clones, approximately 40% of which are singletons. Source: CD4+ T cells sorted from blood, taken at approximately week 36, from a patient treated with tofacitinib. The receptors were gathered from a human donor with alopecia areata.

Worth noting for this clone: At one end the junction does not follow the germline gene, possibly because of a read error. This chain links TRBV4-1 with TRBJ1-1; no reliable D call. The CDR3 spans 12 residues. Per the germline V gene, CDR1 is MGHRA and CDR2 is YSYEKL. The CDR3 DNA reads TGTGCCAGCAGCTTAATCCGCACTGAAGCTTTCTTT. This sequence encodes CASSLIRTEAFF.

The DNA of the CDR3 is TGTGCCAGCAGTCGACAGGGAGTCGACTATGGCTACACCTTC. Translating gives CASSRQGVDYGYTF. V gene TRBV28 combines with J gene TRBJ1-2, with TRBD1 matching over 7 bases. The CDR3 is 14 residues long. With 5 bases clipped from V and 3 bases from J, the junction kept 6 bases outside the gene matches. The germline gives CDR1 MDHEN, CDR2 SYDVKM.

The chain links TRBV5-1 to TRBJ1-1; 9 positions agree with TRBD1. The CDR3 totals 16 residues. The ends lost 4 bases at V and 6 bases at J; junction bases unmatched: 13. Germline V gives CDR1 SGHRS, CDR2 YFSETQ. The CDR3, as DNA: TGCGCCAGCAGCCTGCTCCGACAGGGGGAAGGGTCTGAAGCTTTCTTT. Its translation: CASSLLRQGEGSEAFF.

The table lists this clone with a few counts. J is TRBJ2-7 and V is TRBV27; D may correspond to TRBD1 or TRBD2 (5 bases each). CDR1 is MNHEY, CDR2 SMNVEV, per germline (reference sequence). The V and J ends lost 6 bases and 7 bases respectively, with 22 bases between them. The CDR3 is 15 residues long. The CDR3 nucleotides are TGTGCCAGCAGGAGAAGATGGGACCTCATTCTGGAGCAGTACTTC. It specifies CASRRRWDLILEQYF.

The chain couples TRBV2 to TRBJ2-5, with TRBD2 identical over 8 bases. Germline loops: CDR1 SNHLY, CDR2 FYNNEI. After removal of 1 base from V and 1 base from J, the junction contained 2 bases not matched to a gene. The length of the CDR3 is 15 residues. The CDR3 is CASSEEAGGQETQYF. Written as DNA, the CDR3 is TGTGCCAGCAGTGAAGAGGCGGGAGGCCAAGAGACCCAGTACTTC. Looking up the rest from reference TRBV2 and TRBJ2-5 gives the full variable domain: EPEVTQTPSHQVTQMGQEVILRCVPISNHLYFYWYRQILGQKVEFLVSFYNNEISEKSEIFDDQFSVERPDGSNFTLKIRSTKLEDSAMYFCASSEEAGGQETQYFGPGTRLLVL.

This clone showed up just a few times. The chain combines TRBV30 with TRBJ2-7; TRBD2 matches at 8 bases. Germline CDR1 GTSNPN, CDR2 SVGIG (reference sequence). This CDR3 spans 13 amino acids. V lost 2 bases to trimming and J lost 7 bases; unmatched junction nucleotides: 7. The CDR3 region has the DNA TGTGCCTGGAGTTTGAAGCGGGAGTCGGAGCAGTACTTC. Amino acids: CAWSLKRESEQYF.

The chain joins TRBV4-3 to TRBJ2-3; the D is unclear. CDR3 length: 14 amino acids. The germline CDR1 and CDR2 sequences are LGHNA and YSLEER. The ends were cut back, 1 base at V and 6 bases at J, with 11 bases in the middle. In DNA, the CDR3 is TGCGCCAGCAGCCAAGCTCAGGAAGGGGATACGCAGTATTTT. It codes for CASSQAQEGDTQYF.

The chain joins TRBV6-5 to TRBJ1-5; D is ambiguous. CDR3 length: 13 residues. Looked up from germline, CDR1 is MNHEY and CDR2 is SVGAGI. V was trimmed by 0 bases and J by 5 bases, leaving 5 bases between them. The CDR3 here is CASSYSRDQPQHF. The CDR3 DNA is TGTGCCAGCAGTTACTCAAGGGATCAGCCCCAGCATTTT.

This chain joins TRBV6-5 and TRBJ2-3; 10 positions match TRBD2. The CDR3 extends over 15 amino acids. The V and J ends lost 5 bases and 2 bases, in that order; junction bases with no gene match: 4. Germline V gives CDR1 MNHEY, CDR2 SVGAGI. The CDR3 DNA reads TGTGCCAGCAGTCTAGGACTAGCGGTCACAGATACGCAGTATTTT. It translates to CASSLGLAVTDTQYF.

The rearrangement joins TRBV7-8 to TRBJ2-7; 15 positions agree with TRBD2. The CDR3 spans 18 residues. The V and J ends lost 1 base and 6 bases, in that order; junction bases with no gene match: 10. The germline gives CDR1 SGHVS, CDR2 FQNEAQ. CDR3 protein: CASSLVGLAGGRSPEQYF. The CDR3 region has the DNA TGTGCCAGCAGCTTAGTTGGACTAGCGGGAGGGAGAAGCCCCGAGCAGTACTTC.

The chain joins TRBV30 to TRBJ1-1; D is unclear. V shed 7 bases and J shed 0 bases, with 9 bases lying between them. Germline V gene data show CDR1 as GTSNPN and CDR2 as SVGIG (reference sequence). The length of the CDR3 is 12 residues. The CDR3 DNA reads TGTGCCTCCAACTTAATGAACACTGAAGCTTTCTTT. As protein: CASNLMNTEAFF.

This clone has just a few counts. V is TRBV7-2 and J is TRBJ2-1; tentative D call: TRBD2 (5 bases). CDR3 length: 15 residues. Per germline, CDR1 SGHTA and CDR2 FQGNSA. V shed 0 bases and J shed 8 bases, with 14 bases lying between them. The CDR3 coding sequence is TGTGCCAGCAGCTTAGCCGGGGTCGCGGCCCATGAGCAGTTCTTC. It codes for CASSLAGVAAHEQFF.

This rearrangement joins TRBV6-6 to TRBJ1-1, with D hard to call. Trimming cost V 4 bases and J 3 bases, with 6 bases left between them. The CDR3 runs to 12 residues. Germline V gives CDR1 MNHNY, CDR2 SVGAGI (reference sequence). CDR3 protein: CASSLGHTEAFF. Here the CDR3 DNA reads TGTGCCAGCAGTTTAGGACACACTGAAGCTTTCTTT.

Details on this clone: This specimen includes other DNA sequences encoding the same CDR3. V gene TRBV5-6 combines with J gene TRBJ2-7; a possible D gene is TRBD1 (6 bases). The CDR3 sequence is 12 residues long. Germline assignment: CDR1 SGHDT and CDR2 YYEEEE. Trimming left V 2 bases short and J 3 bases short, with 6 bases between. CDR3 nucleotides: TGTGCCAGCAGCTTACAGGGCTACGAGCAGTACTTC. Translation: CASSLQGYEQYF. The full variable domain, completed using reference TRBV5-6 and TRBJ2-7, is DAGVTQSPTHLIKTRGQQVTLRCSPKSGHDTVSWYQQALGQGPQFIFQYYEEEERQRGNFPDRFSGHQFPNYSSELNVNALLLGDSALYLCASSLQGYEQYFGPGTRLTVT.

The V gene is TRBV27, the J gene TRBJ2-1; 14 nucleotides match TRBD2. CDR1 MNHEY and CDR2 SMNVEV come from the germline V gene (reference sequence). The CDR3 extends over 18 amino acids. Trimming took 6 bases from V and 4 from J; bases not matched to a gene: 11. CDR3 nucleotides: TGTGCCAGCAGCCCTGTTGGGACTAGCGGGAGCCTTTACAATGAGCAGTTCTTC. Amino acid sequence: CASSPVGTSGSLYNEQFF.

The CDR3 DNA reads as TGTGCCAGCTCACCACCGGAACTAGCGGGAGTCACGAATGAGCAGTTCTTC. It translates to CASSPPELAGVTNEQFF. The rearrangement uses TRBV18 and TRBJ2-1, with 11 bases that match TRBD2. With 0 bases clipped from V and 7 bases from J, the junction kept 8 bases outside the gene matches. CDR1 is KGHSH and CDR2 is LQKENI in the germline V gene. The CDR3 is 17 residues long. The full variable domain, rest sourced from reference TRBV18 and TRBJ2-1, is NAGVMQNPRHLVRRRGQEARLRCSPMKGHSHVYWYRQLPEEGLKFMVYLQKENIIDESGMPKERFSAEFPKEGPSILRIQQVVRGDSAAYFCASSPPELAGVTNEQFFGPGTRLTVL.

This clone turned up a few times. This chain uses TRBV7-2 with TRBJ2-5; D gene unclear. V lost 3 bases and J 5 bases, leaving 7 bases between the germline ends. Germline assignment: CDR1 SGHTA and CDR2 FQGNSA. The CDR3 runs to 12 residues. CDR3 region: CASSFGLETQYF. The DNA of the CDR3 is TGTGCCAGCAGCTTCGGTTTGGAGACCCAGTACTTC.

The chain joins TRBV20-1 to TRBJ2-1, with D maybe TRBD2 (5 bases). The germline V gene has CDR1 DFQATT and CDR2 SNEGSKA (reference sequence). Trimming shortened V by 4 bases and J by 9 bases, and 10 bases separated the two germline ends. The CDR3 loop spans 11 amino acids. This chain's CDR3 is CSATREIEQFF. For the CDR3, the DNA is TGCAGTGCTACCCGGGAAATTGAGCAGTTCTTC.

The chain uses TRBV7-2 and TRBJ2-5, with TRBD1 matching over 9 bases. The CDR3 covers 12 residues. Germline V gene data show CDR1 as SGHTA and CDR2 as FQGNSA. With V trimmed by 2 bases and J by 12 bases, 4 bases remained unmatched. The CDR3 region is CASSLYRDREYF. The CDR3 DNA sequence: TGTGCCAGCAGCTTATACCGGGACAGGGAGTACTTC.

The chain couples TRBV4-1 to TRBJ2-5; 10 bases line up with TRBD2. Germline V lookup: CDR1 MGHRA, CDR2 YSYEKL. The CDR3 is made up of 17 amino acids. Trimming took 5 bases from V and 5 from J; bases not matched to a gene: 14. The chain's CDR3 is CASSLISSSGSGETQYF. The CDR3 coding sequence is TGCGCCAGCAGCTTAATATCCTCTAGCGGGAGTGGGGAGACCCAGTACTTC.

In this sample, this clone turned up a few times. This chain links TRBV19 with TRBJ2-2, with 9 bases aligning to TRBD1. With 6 bases clipped from V and 6 bases from J, the junction kept 5 bases outside the gene matches. Germline values: CDR1 LNHDA, CDR2 SQIVND (reference sequence). This CDR3 is built from 14 residues. The CDR3 protein is CASRIGQGSGELFF. The CDR3 bases are TGTGCCAGTAGAATCGGACAGGGGTCCGGGGAGCTGTTTTTT. The whole variable domain, remainder taken from reference TRBV19 and TRBJ2-2, is DGGITQSPKYLFRKEGQNVTLSCEQNLNHDAMYWYRQDPGQGLRLIYYSQIVNDFQKGDIAEGYSVSREKKESFPLTVTSAQKNPTAFYLCASRIGQGSGELFFGEGSRLTVL.

This clone was seen only once. The V and J genes are TRBV30 and TRBJ2-4, with 10 bases matching TRBD1. The V gene end was trimmed by 5 bases and the J gene end by 6 bases; junction bases not matched to a gene: 7. This CDR3 spans 14 amino acids. Germline CDR1 is GTSNPN and CDR2 is SVGIG (reference sequence). The CDR3 is CAWSLGDRGNIQYF. CDR3 in DNA: TGTGCCTGGTCCCTAGGGGACAGGGGAAACATTCAGTACTTC. Using reference TRBV30 and TRBJ2-4 for the parts outside the CDR3, the full variable domain is SQTIHQWPATLVQPVGSPLSLECTVEGTSNPNLYWYRQAAGRGLQLLFYSVGIGQISSEVPQNLSASRPQDRQFILSSKKLLLSDSGFYLCAWSLGDRGNIQYFGAGTRLSVL.

V usage is TRBV9 and J usage is TRBJ2-5, with D unresolved. This CDR3 spans 14 amino acids. CDR1 and CDR2 from the germline V gene are SGDLS and YYNGEE. The germline V and J ends were trimmed by 7 bases and 5 bases, with 18 bases remaining between them. CDR3 loop: CASGGTPEEETQYF. In nucleotides, the CDR3 is TGTGCCAGCGGTGGAACCCCCGAAGAGGAGACCCAGTACTTC. Full variable domain (remainder filled in from reference TRBV9 and TRBJ2-5): DSGVTQTPKHLITATGQRVTLRCSPRSGDLSVYWYQQSLDQGLQFLIQYYNGEERAKGNILERFSAQQFPDLHSELNLSSLELGDSALYFCASGGTPEEETQYFGPGTRLLVL.

The chain links TRBV6-5 to TRBJ2-1; D might be TRBD2 (5 bases). The germline gives CDR1 MNHEY, CDR2 SVGAGI. This CDR3 is built from 15 residues. V was clipped by 6 bases and J by 1 base, with 13 bases between them. DNA of the CDR3: TGTGCCAGCAGGACCATCGAGGGTTCCTACAATGAGCAGTTCTTC. Its protein is CASRTIEGSYNEQFF.

This sequence joins TRBV29-1 and TRBJ2-7; D possibly corresponds to TRBD1 (5 bases). There are 15 residues in the CDR3. Looked up from germline, CDR1 is SQVTM and CDR2 is ANQGSEA. Trimming left V 0 bases short and J 2 bases short, with 14 bases between. The CDR3 here is CSVEDFTGAAYEQYF. The CDR3, as DNA: TGCAGCGTTGAAGATTTCACAGGCGCCGCCTACGAGCAGTACTTC.

The V call is TRBV27, the J call TRBJ2-2; TRBD2 is a possible D gene (5 bases). Germline V gives CDR1 MNHEY, CDR2 SMNVEV (reference sequence). Trimming removed 6 bases from V and 4 bases from J, with 12 bases in between. This CDR3 is 14 amino acids long. The CDR3 nucleotides are TGTGCCAGCAGCGCCTCCCGGGGCACCGGGGAGCTGTTTTTT. This codes for CASSASRGTGELFF.

The chain joins TRBV30 to TRBJ2-1; 7 nucleotides agree with TRBD1. The CDR3 length is 13 residues. The V gene end was trimmed by 0 bases and the J gene end by 6 bases; junction bases not matched to a gene: 2. Germline values: CDR1 GTSNPN, CDR2 SVGIG (reference sequence). The CDR3: CAWSVAGGNEQFF. CDR3 sequence (DNA): TGTGCCTGGAGTGTGGCAGGGGGCAATGAGCAGTTCTTC. Based on the CDR3 plus reference TRBV30 and TRBJ2-1, the full variable domain is SQTIHQWPATLVQPVGSPLSLECTVEGTSNPNLYWYRQAAGRGLQLLFYSVGIGQISSEVPQNLSASRPQDRQFILSSKKLLLSDSGFYLCAWSVAGGNEQFFGPGTRLTVL.

The V gene is TRBV7-2, the J gene TRBJ2-7; D ambiguous. The CDR3 contains 13 residues. V lost 1 base and J 4 bases, leaving 8 bases between the germline ends. Germline V lookup: CDR1 SGHTA, CDR2 FQGNSA. The CDR3 DNA follows: TGTGCCAGCAGCTTAGATGCGGTTTACGAGCAGTACTTC. Protein product: CASSLDAVYEQYF.

In this sample, this clone turned up a few times. The chain has TRBV7-2 and TRBJ1-4; tentative D call: TRBD1 (5 bases). V was trimmed by 7 bases and J by 4 bases, leaving 16 bases between them. The length of the CDR3 is 15 residues. Germline V gives CDR1 SGHTA, CDR2 FQGNSA. CDR3 DNA: TGTGCCAGCACCTCGGGGTGGGGGAATAATGAAAAACTGTTTTTT. Encoded protein: CASTSGWGNNEKLFF. Full variable domain (rest looked up from reference TRBV7-2 and TRBJ1-4): GAGVSQSPSNKVTEKGKDVELRCDPISGHTALYWYRQSLGQGLEFLIYFQGNSAPDKSGLPSDRFSAERTGGSVSTLTIQRTQQEDSAVYLCASTSGWGNNEKLFFGSGTQLSVL.

This clone was detected only a few times. V usage is TRBV7-9 and J usage is TRBJ2-1; D is ambiguous. The germline gives CDR1 SEHNR, CDR2 FQNEAQ (reference sequence). V was clipped by 7 bases and J by 0 bases, with 22 bases between them. This CDR3 has 18 residues. CDR3 DNA: TGTGCCAGCACCCCCCTCGGGCAGGCGATAAGCTCCTACAATGAGCAGTTCTTC. It specifies CASTPLGQAISSYNEQFF.